This T cell receptor (beta chain) was captured in a study of blood T cell repertoires in COVID-19 (dated by TCRdb to about 2020). With respect to the entire study: The collaborator samples originated in the United States, Italy and Spain and spanned the acute and convalescent phases of COVID-19. The material from the prospective study consisted of cDNA or gDNA derived from T cells, B-cell-depleted T cells, or PBMCs. Deeply sampled blood TCRbeta repertoires from subjects exposed to, actively infected with, or recovered from COVID-19 were included in the dataset. The repertoires were made available in a free public database intended to serve as a resource for research on the immune response to SARS-CoV-2. The samples were drawn from the first 160 participants of the ongoing ImmuneRACE study and from more than 1,000 subjects provided by 6 global collaborators. A de-identified subject ID, COVID-19 status, age in years and sex were almost always included in the sample metadata. Where HLA class I and class II types were available, the types were taken from metadata supplied by the sample provider, not from assay-based typing.

TCRbeta CDR3 regions were amplified from genomic DNA using the immunoSEQ Assay, a bias-controlled multiplex PCR. On the authors' methods: Nucleated cell counts per sample were estimated from amplification of reference gene primers within the assay. To quantify the absolute abundance of each unique TCRbeta CDR3 rearrangement, sequence reads were collapsed and filtered. For each sample, productive Simpson clonality was calculated by taking the square root of Simpson's diversity index across productive rearrangements. This is the immuneACCESS table as TCRdb keeps it, with only in-frame sequences that have V and J called. A part of the clones is gone; compared with another copy, unresolved V genes explain less than half, and the rest is unexplained. The D gene and trimming were derived from the DNA, and the V and J assignments and clone size from that table. The sample contains some 180,000 clones, around 83% of them found a single time. The ten most abundant clones make up about 19% of the sample.

This clone was seen only once. Its antigen remains undetermined. Nothing much larger sits one base from this clone, and base qualities are not available. In the germline V gene (reference sequence), CDR1 corresponds to DFQATT and CDR2 to SNEGSKA. From cysteine to phenylalanine, the CDR3 is 15 amino acids long. Only the CDR3 part of the read is kept: 45 bases, read in frame from the first base. The germline V end is reduced by 3 bases and the J end by 4 bases; junction bases left unmatched: 10. A second Seattle source provided samples from volunteer blood donors who had recovered from COVID-19. The collaborating institutions used their own protocols to collect whole blood in K2EDTA tubes. Collaborator samples were shipped for TCRbeta analysis as frozen whole blood, isolated PBMCs, or DNA extracted from either sample type. Summary of the overall study and its limitations: How much clinical and demographic metadata was included differed by source and by participant, and the metadata was provided uncurated.

This receptor was taken from an older woman who had recovered from COVID-19. Sequencing was done on a sample of peripheral blood. The chain employs TRBV20-1 and TRBJ2-3; 7 central bases correspond to TRBD2. The CDR3 loop reads CSASLASGPADTQYF. The sequenced DNA: TGCAGTGCTAGTCTGGCTAGCGGTCCCGCAGATACGCAGTATTTT.